The 11 T cell receptor beta chains below all came from one sample that was sequenced in a study of neoadjuvant anti-PD-1 for oral cavity cancer. Produced via immunoSEQ multiplex PCR; TCRdb's table is partial and in-frame only. Found here are 15,000 to 20,000 clones, 69% of them singletons; the top ten hold less than 3%. The specimen was PBMCs, collected before nivolumab (anti-PD-1) treatment. All receptors come from a person aged 35 to 85 with oral cavity squamous cell carcinoma.

The V and J genes are TRBV4-2 and TRBJ2-3; 12 nucleotides align to TRBD2. From germline, CDR1 is LGHNA and CDR2 YNFKEQ. Trimming cost V 0 bases and J 2 bases; bases outside gene matches: 6. The CDR3 extends over 18 amino acids. CDR3: CASSQDPTSGSHTDTQYF. The CDR3 DNA reads TGTGCCAGCAGCCAAGATCCGACTAGCGGGAGTCACACAGATACGCAGTATTTT.

This sequence joins TRBV7-6 and TRBJ2-3, with D possibly being TRBD2 (6 bases). V dropped 5 bases and J dropped 4 bases, with 16 bases sitting between them. Germline lookup yields CDR1 SGHVS and CDR2 FNYEAQ. This CDR3 has 15 residues. This chain's CDR3 is CASSRSAGIPDTQYF. In DNA form, the CDR3 reads TGTGCCAGCAGCCGGTCGGCGGGAATTCCAGATACGCAGTATTTT.

The chain joins TRBV11-2 to TRBJ2-7; D is tentatively TRBD1 or TRBD2 (5 bases each). Germline V gives CDR1 SGHAT, CDR2 FQNNGV. With 7 bases removed from V and 0 bases from J, the gap between germline ends came to 16 bases. The CDR3 is 15 residues long. The CDR3 loop is CASIRGEVNSYEQYF. DNA for the CDR3: TGTGCCAGCATCCGGGGCGAAGTCAACTCCTACGAGCAGTACTTC.

This chain uses TRBV29-1 with TRBJ2-5; D is undetermined. The germline gives CDR1 SQVTM, CDR2 ANQGSEA. Trimming removed 4 bases from V and 4 bases from J, with 16 bases in between. The CDR3 runs 14 residues. The CDR3 nucleotides are TGCAGCGTTGCGGGCCCCGCGGACGTAGAGACCCAGTACTTC. Translated: CSVAGPADVETQYF. Full variable domain (outside the CDR3, taken from reference TRBV29-1 and TRBJ2-5): SAVISQKPSRDICQRGTSLTIQCQVDSQVTMMFWYRQQPGQSLTLIATANQGSEATYESGFVIDKFPISRPNLTFSTLTVSNMSPEDSSIYLCSVAGPADVETQYFGPGTRLLVL.

This clone was seen only a few times. This sequence joins TRBV5-1 and TRBJ2-7; a weak D match, TRBD1 (6 bases). The CDR3 spans 15 residues. Germline CDR1 is SGHRS and CDR2 is YFSETQ. Trimming shortened V by 4 bases and J by 3 bases, and 17 bases separated the two germline ends. CDR3 in amino acids: CASSPAGQSIYEQYF. CDR3 nucleotides: TGCGCCAGCAGCCCCGCCGGACAGTCAATCTACGAGCAGTACTTC.

V gene TRBV6-1 combines with J gene TRBJ2-5, with D perhaps matching TRBD1 (6 bases). The CDR3 totals 16 residues. The V gene's germline CDR1 is MNHNS and CDR2 SASEGT. V was clipped by 1 base and J by 5 bases, with 17 bases between them. The CDR3 sequence is CASSEEPFGQRETQYF. The CDR3 nucleotides read TGTGCCAGCAGTGAAGAACCGTTCGGACAGCGGGAGACCCAGTACTTC.

The chain combines TRBV10-2 with TRBJ2-1; D may be TRBD1 (5 bases). V shed 8 bases and J shed 4 bases, with 15 bases lying between them. CDR3 size: 14 residues. Germline lookup yields CDR1 WSHSY and CDR2 SAAADI. The CDR3 DNA reads TGCGCCAGCTCAAGGGGTAATGATTACAATGAGCAGTTCTTC. It encodes CASSRGNDYNEQFF.

The chain uses TRBV11-2 and TRBJ2-3; 14 bases fit TRBD2. Germline loops: CDR1 SGHAT, CDR2 FQNNGV. V was pared by 3 bases and J by 12 bases, with 14 bases of the junction left unmatched. The CDR3 totals 17 residues. DNA of the CDR3: TGTGCCAGCAGCTTGGGGCCCGGACTAGCGGGAGGAGTTGGCCAGTATTTT. Translation gives CASSLGPGLAGGVGQYF.

This clone has more than one count but fewer than ten. The chain couples TRBV7-9 to TRBJ1-2, with TRBD1 as a possible D gene (6 bases). CDR3 length equals 15 residues. The germline CDR1 and CDR2 sequences are SEHNR and FQNEAQ (reference sequence). Trimming left V 3 bases short and J 2 bases short, with 13 bases between. The CDR3: CASSFAKGVNYGYTF. The CDR3 DNA follows: TGTGCCAGCAGCTTCGCTAAGGGGGTAAACTATGGCTACACCTTC.

The V call is TRBV5-1, the J call TRBJ1-2; 7 positions match TRBD1. The CDR3 runs 12 residues. V shed 2 bases and J 10 bases; nucleotides not matched to a gene: 5. Germline V gene sequence: CDR1 SGHRS, CDR2 YFSETQ. The CDR3 is CASSFQGDDYTF. In DNA form, the CDR3 reads TGCGCCAGCAGCTTTCAGGGGGATGACTACACCTTC.

The chain joins TRBV5-4 to TRBJ2-6, with 9 nucleotides matching TRBD1. The junction had 7 bases not matched to a gene; V was cut back by 5 bases and J by 4 bases. CDR1 SGHNT and CDR2 YYREEE come from the germline V gene (reference sequence). This CDR3 is 16 amino acids long. The CDR3 nucleotides are TGTGCCAGCAGTTCACAGGGGGCGTCGGGGGCCAACGTCCTGACTTTC. Residues: CASSSQGASGANVLTF.